The clone carrying this TCR beta chain was seen more than once but under ten times. This sample was taken from a study of T cells after yellow fever vaccination. On the study more broadly: The SMART-Seq v4 Ultra Low Input method served to prepare the low-cell-number fractions.

Template-switching 5'RACE yielded the TCR cDNA; a universal primer site and UMIs were added in the process. In TCRdb, the 5' RACE reads were re-called with MiXCR into one record per CDR3 protein. Among a few hundred thousand distinct CDR3 sequences listed, 3.6% were seen once. In germline, CDR1 is SGHVS, CDR2 FQNEAQ. The CDR3 length is 14 residues. Losses at the gene ends were 7 bases for V and 5 bases for J; bases not matched to a gene: 8. The receptor was derived from a man aged 18 to 30 who received the YFV17D yellow fever vaccine. Specimen: PBMCs, collected on the day of the yellow fever booster vaccination. The chain links TRBV7-8 to TRBJ2-1; 7 bases are a match to TRBD2. The CDR3 region has the DNA TGTGCCAGCATAAGAGCGGGGATAGACAATGAGCAGTTCTTC. Its translation: CASIRAGIDNEQFF.